These T cell receptor beta chains were read from a single sample in a study of blood T cell repertoires in COVID-19. Clones were sequenced by immunoSEQ multiplex PCR, and TCRdb holds only the in-frame ones, with some missing. The profile covers fewer than 250,000 clones, with around 89% appearing a single time and 7.5% to 10% taken by the ten largest. The material sequenced was PBMCs or T cells enriched from blood (not recorded which). These receptors all come from a woman in her late teens or twenties who had recovered from COVID-19. Each CDR3 is given with its conserved first and last residue. A D gene is named only where the DNA matches it firmly. For some rows the clone size is stated as once, few or many, or as a class when expanded; others skip it.

abundance | j_gene | d_gene | v_gene | CDR3aa | CDR3nt
. | TRBJ1-5 | . | TRBV3-1/TRBV3-2 | CASSQDLTRDQPQHF | TGTGCCAGCAGCCAAGATCTCACCCGAGATCAGCCCCAGCATTTT
once | TRBJ1-4 | . | TRBV3-1/TRBV3-2 | CASSLRGYNEKLFF | TGTGCCAGCAGCCTCCGAGGGTATAATGAAAAACTGTTTTTT
. | TRBJ1-2 | . | TRBV5-6 | CASTSPRVREGYTF | TGTGCCAGCACCTCACCGAGGGTCCGGGAAGGCTACACCTTC
. | TRBJ2-7 | . | TRBV7-9 | CASSHGQQFYEQYF | TGTGCCAGCAGCCACGGACAGCAGTTCTACGAGCAGTACTTC
. | TRBJ1-1 | . | TRBV30 | CAWSLGQPYGEAFF | TGTGCCTGGAGCCTGGGACAACCTTACGGTGAAGCTTTCTTT
. | TRBJ1-5 | . | TRBV2 | CASSSEAQPQHF | TGTGCCAGCAGCTCGGAGGCTCAGCCCCAGCATTTT
. | TRBJ2-2 | TRBD1 | TRBV3-1/TRBV3-2 | CASSQAQGAGELFF | TGTGCCAGCAGCCAAGCACAGGGGGCCGGGGAGCTGTTTTTT
. | TRBJ2-5 | . | TRBV5-5 | CASSLADSRRQDRYF | TGTGCCAGCAGCTTGGCAGATTCTAGACGGCAAGATAGGTACTTC
. | TRBJ2-7 | . | TRBV6-1 | CASSDDSAYPYEQYF | TGTGCCAGCAGTGATGACAGCGCCTACCCCTACGAGCAGTACTTC
. | TRBJ1-1 | TRBD1 | TRBV24-1 | CACRGEGAAEAFF | TGTGCCTGCCGAGGTGAGGGGGCGGCTGAAGCTTTCTTT
. | TRBJ1-5 | . | TRBV18 | CASSQSPAGANQPQHF | TGTGCCAGCTCACAGTCTCCCGCAGGGGCGAATCAGCCCCAGCATTTT
. | TRBJ1-2 | . | TRBV28 | CATKLARWSGYGYTF | TGTGCCACCAAATTGGCGAGGTGGTCGGGCTATGGCTACACCTTC
. | TRBJ1-3 | TRBD1 | TRBV6-5 | CASSRDRGRGNTIYF | TGTGCCAGCAGCAGGGACAGGGGGCGAGGAAACACCATATATTTT
. | TRBJ1-2 | . | TRBV29-1 | CSVEGSVSGYTF | TGCAGCGTTGAAGGTTCTGTTTCTGGCTACACCTTC
. | TRBJ2-2 | TRBD1 | TRBV18 | CASSDRARSNTGELFF | TGTGCCAGCTCAGACAGGGCCCGTTCGAACACCGGGGAGCTGTTTTTT
. | TRBJ1-2 | . | TRBV6-5 | CASSYSMGGDNYGYTF | TGTGCCAGCAGTTACTCGATGGGGGGGGATAACTATGGCTACACCTTC
. | TRBJ2-3 | TRBD2 | TRBV7-8 | CASSSPSGSGGAIDTQYF | TGTGCCAGCAGCTCCCCCTCGGGCAGCGGGGGGGCGATAGATACGCAGTATTTT
. | TRBJ1-4 | TRBD1 | TRBV4-1 | CASSQESRGQPILFF | TGCGCCAGCAGCCAAGAATCTAGGGGACAGCCCATTCTGTTTTTT
. | TRBJ1-4 | . | TRBV10-3 | CAISESNGSNEKLFF | TGTGCCATCAGTGAGTCAAACGGGAGCAATGAAAAACTGTTTTTT
. | TRBJ1-6 | . | TRBV12-3/TRBV12-4 | CASSLLSSSALHF | TGTGCCAGCAGTTTGCTTAGTAGTTCGGCCCTCCACTTT
once | TRBJ2-3 | TRBD2 | TRBV4-1 | CASSTSPGGGSDTQYF | TGCGCCAGCAGCACTAGCCCGGGCGGGGGGTCAGATACGCAGTATTTT
. | TRBJ1-6 | . | TRBV6-1 | CASSEGSNSPLHF | TGTGCCAGCAGTGAAGGGAGCAATTCACCCCTCCACTTT